This TCR beta chain was captured in a study of blood T cell repertoires in COVID-19. Study-wide background: Researchers got acute and convalescent COVID-19 samples from the United States, Italy and Spain. PBMCs, B-cell-depleted T cells, or T cells were the source of the cDNA or gDNA that made up the material.

Germline CDR1 DFQATT, CDR2 SNEGSKA (reference sequence). The CDR3 totals 11 residues. Per the original data handling: Amplified reference gene primers provided the basis for estimating nucleated cell counts. The protocol was immunoSEQ multiplex PCR, while the TCRdb copy is restricted to in-frame clones and leaves out a portion. D and trimming come from the DNA, and the V and J calls and clone size come from that table. The repertoire holds about 250,000 clones, with roughly 80% as singletons. This TCR came from a man older than 75 with acute or convalescent COVID-19. This chain uses TRBV20-1 with TRBJ2-1, with 8 bases that match TRBD2. Specimen: peripheral blood. This CDR3 reads CSGGLERVQFF. The DNA of the CDR3 is TGCAGCGGGGGACTAGAGAGGGTGCAGTTCTTC.